This is a list of T cell receptor beta chains from one sample in a study of T cells in Graves' hyperthyroidism and ophthalmopathy. Via MiXCR, TCRdb re-called the multiplex PCR reads, giving one row per CDR3 protein. The data hold fewer than 650,000 distinct CDR3 sequences, with over 12% observed a single time. The specimen was blood. Every receptor here comes from a woman in her thirties or forties with Graves' ophthalmopathy. Each CDR3 is given with its conserved first and last residue. The order of the fields is J gene, D gene, clone size, V gene, CDR3 DNA, CDR3 protein. The D gene is left open where the match is weak. Only part of the rows carry a size: once, few, many, or a class if the clone is expanded.

J: TRBJ1-1; D: TRBD1; size: many; V: TRBV28; DNA: TGTGCCAGCACCCCCAGGGGGCGGGAAGCTTTCTTT; CDR3: CASTPRGREAFF
J: TRBJ1-5; D: NA; size: many; V: TRBV12-3/TRBV12-4; DNA: TGTGCCAGCAGCCGCGGACTTAGCAATCAGCCCCAGCATTTT; CDR3: CASSRGLSNQPQHF
J: TRBJ2-7; D: NA; size: NA; V: TRBV6-1; DNA: TGTGCCAGCAGTGAAAGTGGGGCGGTCTACGAGCAGTACTTC; CDR3: CASSESGAVYEQYF
J: TRBJ1-1; D: NA; size: once; V: TRBV10-3; DNA: TGTGCCATCAGCGCGGACACCTACACTGAAGCTTTCTTT; CDR3: CAISADTYTEAFF
J: TRBJ2-2; D: TRBD1; size: many; V: TRBV7-9; DNA: TGTGCCAGCAGTCCAGGGGGCTCCGGGGAGCTGTTTTTT; CDR3: CASSPGGSGELFF
J: TRBJ2-2; D: NA; size: NA; V: TRBV10-3; DNA: TGTGCCATCAGTGCTACCGGGGAGCTGTTTTTT; CDR3: CAISATGELFF
J: TRBJ2-7; D: NA; size: few; V: TRBV11-1; DNA: TGTGCCAGCAGCCCCGACACAACCTACGAGCAGTACTTC; CDR3: CASSPDTTYEQYF
J: TRBJ2-5; D: NA; size: few; V: TRBV11-2; DNA: TGTGCCAGCAGCTTAGGAGCGGGCCAGGGGGGGGCCCAGTACTTC; CDR3: CASSLGAGQGGAQYF
J: TRBJ1-1; D: NA; size: NA; V: TRBV18; DNA: TGTGCCAGCTCACTAGCCGGGGCACCGAACACTGAAGCTTTCTTT; CDR3: CASSLAGAPNTEAFF
J: TRBJ2-7; D: NA; size: many; V: TRBV7-2; DNA: TGTGCCAGCAGCGCCGACAGGAATTACGAGCAGTACTTC; CDR3: CASSADRNYEQYF
J: TRBJ2-5; D: TRBD2; size: NA; V: TRBV18; DNA: TGTGCCAGCTCACCTTTCCAGCGGGGGCCGTTAAATCTCGAAGAGACCCAGTACTTC; CDR3: CASSPFQRGPLNLEETQYF
J: TRBJ2-7; D: TRBD2; size: many; V: TRBV7-8; DNA: TGTGCCAGCAGCAACCGGACTAGCGGGAGTTACGAGCAGTACTTC; CDR3: CASSNRTSGSYEQYF
J: TRBJ2-7; D: TRBD1; size: few; V: TRBV19; DNA: TGTGCCAGTAGCCCCCGACAGGGGGGAACCTACGAGCAGTACTTC; CDR3: CASSPRQGGTYEQYF
J: TRBJ2-5; D: NA; size: NA; V: TRBV7-2; DNA: TGTGCCAGCAGCTCTCCCCTGGGGTGGGAGACCCAGTACTTC; CDR3: CASSSPLGWETQYF